This T cell receptor beta chain was obtained from a study of T cells in Graves' hyperthyroidism and ophthalmopathy. Study context: Specimen type is peripheral blood, collected at initial diagnosis prior to any treatment.

General study results and limits: In simple terms, a model built on 13 V-J features told ophthalmopathy apart from stable hyperthyroidism. Clonotypes that were expanded in thyroid above 0.001 mostly appeared in blood too. It was a median approximately 6 months before onset that the model predicted ophthalmopathy.

Amplification of TCR beta CDR3 regions was performed using RNA transcripts as template. HTBI primers drove first-round RT-PCR of the TCR CDR3. TCRdb recomputed calls from the multiplex PCR reads with MiXCR, one row per CDR3 protein. Found here are 700,000 or so distinct CDR3 sequences, about 15% of them singletons; the top ten hold around 13%. Only a few counts were recorded for this clonotype. The antigen remains undetermined. Sequenced material: blood. This clonotype was obtained from a woman in her forties or fifties with Graves' ophthalmopathy.

CDR3 loop: CASSPAGGGTGELFF. In DNA form, the CDR3 reads TGTGCCAGCAGCCCTGCAGGGGGAGGGACCGGGGAGCTGTTTTTT. The chain employs TRBV9 and TRBJ2-2; D assignment may be TRBD1 or TRBD2 (7 bases each). Trimming shortened V by 4 bases and J by 5 bases, and 15 bases separated the two germline ends. Germline-derived CDR1 and CDR2 are SGDLS and YYNGEE. This CDR3 comprises 15 residues.